This T cell receptor (beta chain) came from a study of T cell repertoires in cytomegalovirus infection (dated by TCRdb to the late 2010s). Background on the whole study: Recently identified HLA-C-restricted CMV epitopes, whose presentation resists viral immunomodulation, were targeted by peptide stimulations together with well-studied HLA-B-restricted epitopes. Donor HLA type was relevant to the analysis, because carriage of CMV infection together with the matching HLA type was indicated by public TCR beta signatures. Broader findings and caveats from the paper: In both this cohort and an independent roughly 350-donor cohort, the cumulative frequency of public TCR beta family members distinguished carriers of CMV infection plus the relevant HLA type. The ex vivo response was dominated by HLA-C-restricted CMV-specific TCR beta clonotypes, which also provided the single most frequent clonotype in two of eight donors.

About this clonotype: Its antigen is not yet known. No quality values exist for individual bases; no much larger clone is one base distant.

The treatment or condition label of this sample denotes: in vitro stimulation with specific CMV peptide epitopes to enrich CMV-specific T cells. Sequencing used an Illumina HiSeq 1500. TCRdb trimmed public reads at Q25 via fastp, called clones via MiXCR and kept in-frame beta chains. Entries that share a CDR3 protein sequence are merged under the most common genes and DNA. This sample lists around 430,000 distinct CDR3 sequences; about 44% were detected once. In total, the top ten clones hold about 39% of the sample. V and J are truncated by 1 base and 0 bases respectively, leaving an intervening sequence of 7 bases. Per the germline V gene (reference sequence), DFQATT is the CDR1 and SNEGSKA is the CDR2. Reading from cysteine to phenylalanine, the CDR3 counts 13 amino acids. Only CDR3 DNA is held: 39 bases, read in frame from base 1.

The sequence came from a human donor in good health (CMV status not recorded). Some clones in this sample may be carry-over from other donors' samples. Here the chain combines TRBV20-1 and TRBJ2-7; there is no confident call for the D gene. The sample in question was cultured PBMCs, obtained from culture after CMV antigen stimulation. The CDR3 reads as follows: CSARAQNSYEQYF. The DNA sequence follows: TGCAGTGCTAGAGCTCAGAACTCCTACGAGCAGTACTTC.